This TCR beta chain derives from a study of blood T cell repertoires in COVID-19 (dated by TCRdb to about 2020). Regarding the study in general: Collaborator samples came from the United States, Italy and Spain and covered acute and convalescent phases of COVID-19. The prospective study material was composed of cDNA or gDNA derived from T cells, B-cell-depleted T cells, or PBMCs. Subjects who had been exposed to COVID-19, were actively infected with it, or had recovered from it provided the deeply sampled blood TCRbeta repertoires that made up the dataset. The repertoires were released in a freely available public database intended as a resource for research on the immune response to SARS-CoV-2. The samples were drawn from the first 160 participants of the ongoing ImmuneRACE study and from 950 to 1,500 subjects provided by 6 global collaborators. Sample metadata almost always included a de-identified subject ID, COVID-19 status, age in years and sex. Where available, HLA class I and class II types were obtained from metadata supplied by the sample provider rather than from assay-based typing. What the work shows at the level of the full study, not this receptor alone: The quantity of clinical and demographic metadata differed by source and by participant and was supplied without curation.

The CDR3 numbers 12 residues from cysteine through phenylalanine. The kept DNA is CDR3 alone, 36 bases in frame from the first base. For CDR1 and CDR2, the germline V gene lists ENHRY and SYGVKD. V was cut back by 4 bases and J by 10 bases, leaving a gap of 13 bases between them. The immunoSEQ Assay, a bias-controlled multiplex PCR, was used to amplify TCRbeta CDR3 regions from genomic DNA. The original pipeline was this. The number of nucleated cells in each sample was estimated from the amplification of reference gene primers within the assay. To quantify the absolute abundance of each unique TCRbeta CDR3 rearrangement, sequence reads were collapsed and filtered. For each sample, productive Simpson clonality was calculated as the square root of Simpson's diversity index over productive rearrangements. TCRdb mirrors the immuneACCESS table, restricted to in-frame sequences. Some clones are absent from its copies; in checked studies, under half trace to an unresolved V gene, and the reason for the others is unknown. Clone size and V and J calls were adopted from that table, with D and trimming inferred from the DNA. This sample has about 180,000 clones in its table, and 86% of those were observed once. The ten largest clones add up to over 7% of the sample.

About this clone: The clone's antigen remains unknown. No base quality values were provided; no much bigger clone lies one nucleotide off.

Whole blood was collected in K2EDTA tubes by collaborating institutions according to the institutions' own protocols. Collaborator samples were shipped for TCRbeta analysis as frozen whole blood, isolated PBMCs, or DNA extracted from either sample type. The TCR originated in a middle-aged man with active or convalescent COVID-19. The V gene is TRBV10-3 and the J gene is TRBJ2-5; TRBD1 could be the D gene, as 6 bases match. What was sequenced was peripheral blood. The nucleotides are TGTGCCATCAGTGGGGGGCCGGTGGACCAGTACTTC. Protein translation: CAISGGPVDQYF.